The table lists the clone carrying this T cell receptor (beta chain) with many counts. Its specificity is not known. This CDR3 has 18 residues. V shed 2 bases, J shed 8 bases, and the junction held 19 bases outside the gene matches. The germline V gene has CDR1 DFQATT and CDR2 SNEGSKA (reference sequence). This sample was included in a study of spatial heterogeneity in lung cancer. Study-wide points: Relative to follow-up, resection was when ubiquitous expanded tumor TCRs appeared more in blood.

Time point here: sample taken at primary tumor resection. The sequenced material consisted of unsorted whole RNA from tumor, nontumor lung or frozen PBMC. Each molecule of TCR cDNA was tagged with one unique molecular identifier. TCRdb reprocessed the 5' RACE reads with MiXCR, giving one entry per CDR3 protein. The sample yields about 48,000 distinct CDR3 sequences, approximately 5.7% seen once. The sample in question was PBMCs, obtained at surgery. The sequence came from a male donor with early-stage non-small cell lung cancer. The J gene is TRBJ1-5, the V gene TRBV20-1; TRBD1 aligns across 9 bases. CDR3 amino acids: CSARKPGTGLLPKEPQHF. CDR3 in DNA: TGCAGTGCTAGAAAGCCCGGGACAGGGCTCTTACCCAAGGAGCCCCAGCATTTT.